Each of the 18 T cell receptor beta chains below was sequenced from the same sample in a study of siplizumab effects on memory and regulatory T cells. Assay used: immunoSEQ multiplex PCR; TCRdb lists only in-frame clones, some missing. The sample yields roughly 10,000 clones, around 45% seen once. For 6 days at 37°C, the mixed lymphocyte reaction cells were kept in coculture. These receptors are not linked to any known antigen. Sequencing used CFSE-low (dividing) CD8+ T cells sorted from an allogeneic mixed lymphocyte reaction. These receptors came from a human donor in good health; the cells came from an allogeneic mixed lymphocyte reaction.

The rearrangement joins TRBV9 to TRBJ2-7, with D possibly matching TRBD2 (6 bases). Trimming removed 3 bases from V and 4 bases from J, with 11 bases in between. The CDR3 spans 13 residues. Germline V gene data show CDR1 as SGDLS and CDR2 as YYNGEE. CDR3 bases: TGTGCCAGCAGCGACGGGGGAACATACGAGCAGTACTTC. This encodes CASSDGGTYEQYF.

This clone showed up just once. The rearrangement uses TRBV7-3 and TRBJ2-7, with D unclear. Germline V lookup: CDR1 SGHTA, CDR2 FQGTGA. V lost 7 bases to trimming and J lost 5 bases, with 12 bases between them. The CDR3 is 12 residues long. CDR3 sequence reads: CASTLRADEQYF. DNA of the CDR3: TGTGCCAGCACACTAAGGGCGGACGAGCAGTACTTC.

The chain has TRBV4-2 and TRBJ2-1; TRBD2 matches 8 bases. V lost 6 bases, J lost 7 bases, and 11 bases stayed unmatched. Germline V gene lookup returns CDR1 LGHNA and CDR2 YNFKEQ. The CDR3 extends over 15 amino acids. The CDR3 coding sequence is TGTGCCAGCAGTCCGATTTTGGGACTAGTAAATGAGCAGTTCTTC. Residues: CASSPILGLVNEQFF.

The CDR3 DNA reads TGTGCCATCGACGAAAGGGTGGGCTCCTACGAGCAGTACTTC. Protein sequence: CAIDERVGSYEQYF. This sequence joins TRBV6-1 and TRBJ2-7, with D hard to call. V shed 10 bases and J shed 0 bases, with 16 bases lying between them. The CDR3 runs 14 residues. Germline values: CDR1 MNHNS, CDR2 SASEGT.

This clone is categorized as medium-sized. The CDR3 is CASSFGFEAFF. The CDR3 region has the DNA TGTGCCAGCAGCTTCGGGTTTGAAGCTTTCTTT. The gene calls are TRBV5-4 and TRBJ1-1; no clear D. Trimming removed 2 bases from V and 7 bases from J, with 6 bases in between. Germline V gene data show CDR1 as SGHNT and CDR2 as YYREEE (reference sequence). This CDR3 region has 11 residues.

This clone has at least ten counts. This CDR3 reads CASSFGQGTSYEQYF. The CDR3 DNA reads as TGCGCCAGCAGTTTCGGACAGGGGACCTCCTACGAGCAGTACTTC. The V gene is TRBV4-1, the J gene TRBJ2-7; 9 nucleotides align to TRBD1. Germline V gene lookup returns CDR1 MGHRA and CDR2 YSYEKL. J lost 0 bases, V lost 6 bases, and 6 bases had no gene match. The CDR3 sequence is 15 residues long.

The V call is TRBV4-3, the J call TRBJ2-7; possible D gene TRBD1, 5 bases. The germline CDR1 and CDR2 sequences are LGHNA and YSLEER. CDR3 length equals 12 residues. V lost 2 bases and J lost 6, with 8 bases in between. In nucleotides, the CDR3 is TGCGCCAGCAGCCAAAGGGGCGGCGAGCAGTACTTC. This encodes CASSQRGGEQYF.

This clone qualifies as medium-sized. This rearrangement joins TRBV19 to TRBJ2-5, with TRBD2 identical over 14 bases. The trim removed 5 bases at V and 5 bases at J, leaving 7 bases unmatched. The length of the CDR3 is 16 residues. The germline V gene encodes CDR1 LNHDA and CDR2 SQIVND (reference sequence). As DNA, the CDR3 is TGTGCCAGTAGTTCGACTAGCGGGGGGGCTTCGGAGACCCAGTACTTC. The encoded protein is CASSSTSGGASETQYF.

The chain is built from TRBV7-9 and TRBJ2-2, with D hard to call. Germline V CDR1 and CDR2: SEHNR, FQNEAQ (reference sequence). The CDR3 contains 13 residues. The V end was cut by 5 bases, the J end by 2 bases, with 6 bases between. The CDR3 spells CASSLTNTGELFF. The CDR3 bases are TGTGCCAGCAGCCTGACAAACACCGGGGAGCTGTTTTTT.

CDR3 nucleotides: TGTGCCAGCAGCTTATCCGGGATGTCGGCAGATACGCAGTATTTT. Translated, it gives CASSLSGMSADTQYF. The chain links TRBV7-8 to TRBJ2-3; perhaps TRBD2 as D (5 bases). V was trimmed by 2 bases and J by 4 bases, leaving 13 bases between them. CDR1 is SGHVS and CDR2 is FQNEAQ in the germline V gene. The CDR3 covers 15 residues. Combining the CDR3 with reference TRBV7-8 and TRBJ2-3 gives the whole variable domain GAGVSQSPRYKVAKRGQDVALRCDPISGHVSLFWYQQALGQGPEFLTYFQNEAQLDKSGLPSDRFFAERPEGSVSTLKIQRTQQEDSAVYLCASSLSGMSADTQYFGPGTRLTVL.

This clone was seen a few times. The chain carries TRBV12-5 and TRBJ2-5, with D unclear. The CDR3 spans 14 residues. V was cut by 2 bases and J by 2 bases, with 9 bases left in between. CDR1 and CDR2 (germline): LGHNT, FRNRAP. Written as DNA, the CDR3 is TGTGCTAGTGGTTTGTGGGCAGATCAAGAGACCCAGTACTTC. Its translation is CASGLWADQETQYF.

This clone was seen only a few times. The chain is built from TRBV4-2 and TRBJ2-1; a possible D gene is TRBD2 (6 bases). CDR3 size: 13 residues. Deletions cut 4 bases from V and 7 bases from J, with 11 bases between. CDR1 is LGHNA and CDR2 is YNFKEQ in the germline V gene. The CDR3 loop reads CASSPGSGNEQFF. The CDR3 region has the DNA TGTGCCAGCAGCCCCGGAAGCGGGAATGAGCAGTTCTTC.

This clone was counted a few times. This chain uses TRBV13 with TRBJ2-3; no definite D call. Germline V gene sequence: CDR1 PRHDT, CDR2 FYEKMQ (reference sequence). There are 14 residues in the CDR3. Between the trimmed V and J ends, which lost 2 bases and 2 bases, there was a span of 8 bases. DNA of the CDR3: TGTGCCAGCAGCTTAAGGACCCTCACAGATACGCAGTATTTT. Protein product: CASSLRTLTDTQYF.

The chain couples TRBV2 to TRBJ1-3, with 10 bases fitting TRBD1. The V gene end was trimmed by 10 bases and the J gene end by 7 bases; junction bases not matched to a gene: 7. This CDR3 is 13 amino acids long. Germline loops: CDR1 SNHLY, CDR2 FYNNEI. The CDR3 spells CAIGTGAVNTIYF. The CDR3 DNA reads TGTGCCATTGGGACAGGGGCGGTGAACACCATATATTTT.

The chain is built from TRBV9 and TRBJ2-2, with D perhaps assigned TRBD1 or TRBD2 (5 bases each). From germline, CDR1 is SGDLS and CDR2 YYNGEE. Trimming took off 0 bases at V and 0 bases at J, with 9 bases between the two ends. There are 16 residues in the CDR3. This CDR3 reads CASSVGGSANTGELFF. CDR3 coding DNA: TGTGCCAGCAGCGTAGGGGGGAGCGCGAACACCGGGGAGCTGTTTTTT.

The V call is TRBV4-3, the J call TRBJ2-4, with TRBD2 identical over 11 bases. In germline, CDR1 is LGHNA, CDR2 YSLEER. The V and J ends lost 0 bases and 6 bases, in that order; junction bases with no gene match: 1. The CDR3 extends over 15 amino acids. CDR3 sequence reads: CASSQDTSGGNIQYF. CDR3 coding DNA: TGCGCCAGCAGCCAAGATACTAGCGGGGGAAACATTCAGTACTTC.

V gene TRBV19 combines with J gene TRBJ2-3; 14 bases are shared with TRBD2. The V and J ends lost 3 bases and 2 bases, in that order; junction bases with no gene match: 4. The CDR3 contains 17 residues. Germline V gene sequence: CDR1 LNHDA, CDR2 SQIVND (reference sequence). The CDR3 protein is CASSMTSGGALTDTQYF. As DNA, the CDR3 is TGTGCCAGTAGTATGACTAGCGGGGGGGCACTCACAGATACGCAGTATTTT.

Only a few counts were recorded for this clone. V is TRBV29-1 and J is TRBJ1-1; D is possibly TRBD1 (6 bases). CDR3 size: 12 residues. Germline CDR1 SQVTM, CDR2 ANQGSEA. Trimming left V 6 bases short and J 1 base short, with 9 bases between. CDR3 DNA: TGCAGCGTGGGGGCCGCGAACACTGAAGCTTTCTTT. Protein product: CSVGAANTEAFF.